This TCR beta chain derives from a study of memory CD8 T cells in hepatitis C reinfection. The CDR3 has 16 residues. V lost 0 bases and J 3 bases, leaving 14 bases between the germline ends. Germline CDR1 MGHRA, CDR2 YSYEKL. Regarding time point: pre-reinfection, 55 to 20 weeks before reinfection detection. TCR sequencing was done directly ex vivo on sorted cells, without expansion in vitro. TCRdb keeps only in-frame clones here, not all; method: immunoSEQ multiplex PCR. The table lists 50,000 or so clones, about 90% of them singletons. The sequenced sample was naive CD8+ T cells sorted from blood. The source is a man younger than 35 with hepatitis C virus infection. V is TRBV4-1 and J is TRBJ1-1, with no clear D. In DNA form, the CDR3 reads TGCGCCAGCAGCCAAGATCGGGGAGGGAGGGACACTGAAGCTTTCTTT. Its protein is CASSQDRGGRDTEAFF.